This T cell receptor (beta chain) was obtained from a study of neurological immune-mediated disorders. This clonotype was detected many times. TCRdb used MiXCR to reprocess the 5' RACE reads, holding one entry per CDR3 protein. This sample has tens of thousands of distinct CDR3 sequences, with approximately 13% found just once. The TCR originated in a woman in her sixties or seventies with HTLV-1-associated myelopathy (HAM/TSP). Input material: PBMCs.

CDR3 DNA: TGCAGTGCCACTCTCGGGGGGGTCAATGAGCAGTTCTTC. It is translated as CSATLGGVNEQFF. V is TRBV20-1 and J is TRBJ2-1; 8 nucleotides line up with TRBD2. V gave up 6 bases and J gave up 6 bases; unmatched junction bases: 7. The CDR3 consists of 13 residues. Germline V gene data show CDR1 as DFQATT and CDR2 as SNEGSKA (reference sequence).